One sample yielded the 30 T cell receptor beta chains listed below, sequenced in a study of PD-L1 blockade in urothelial cancer. TCRdb's table, derived via immunoSEQ multiplex PCR, lists solely in-frame clones and lacks some. Altogether tens of thousands of clones are present, 82% being singletons, with the ten largest covering more than 3%. This specimen was PBMCs, taken around atezolizumab (anti-PD-L1) treatment. The origin of the receptors is a man aged 65 to 85 with urothelial cancer.

CDR3 sequence reads: CASGGANTDTQYF. The CDR3 DNA sequence: TGTGCCAGCGGGGGGGCAAACACAGATACGCAGTATTTT. The gene calls are TRBV28 and TRBJ2-3, with a possible D match to TRBD2 (7 bases). Germline CDR1 and CDR2: MDHEN and SYDVKM. V was clipped by 8 bases and J by 2 bases, with 11 bases between them. There are 13 residues in the CDR3.

The V and J genes are TRBV4-3 and TRBJ2-2; 9 bases map to TRBD1. Germline lookup yields CDR1 LGHNA and CDR2 YSLEER. This CDR3 comprises 15 residues. With 1 base clipped from V and 5 bases from J, the junction kept 2 bases outside the gene matches. The DNA of the CDR3 is TGCGCCAGCAGCCAAGGGACAGGGGAGACCGGGGAGCTGTTTTTT. Its protein is CASSQGTGETGELFF.

The chain links TRBV7-8 to TRBJ1-4, with D unclear. Germline V lookup: CDR1 SGHVS, CDR2 FQNEAQ. This CDR3 has 16 amino acids. V was trimmed by 5 bases and J by 4 bases, leaving 17 bases between them. This CDR3 is CASSATVARNNEKLFF. The CDR3, as DNA: TGTGCCAGCAGCGCTACCGTAGCACGGAATAATGAAAAACTGTTTTTT. The full variable domain, with the rest looked up from reference TRBV7-8 and TRBJ1-4, is GAGVSQSPRYKVAKRGQDVALRCDPISGHVSLFWYQQALGQGPEFLTYFQNEAQLDKSGLPSDRFFAERPEGSVSTLKIQRTQQEDSAVYLCASSATVARNNEKLFFGSGTQLSVL.

In this sample, this clone turned up once. This chain uses TRBV29-1 with TRBJ2-3; D possibly corresponds to TRBD2 (6 bases). Germline CDR1 reads SQVTM; CDR2 reads ANQGSEA. The CDR3 loop spans 11 amino acids. The CDR3: CSTWGVDTQYF. Here the CDR3 DNA reads TGCTCTACCTGGGGGGTGGATACGCAGTATTTT.

This chain links TRBV27 with TRBJ1-2; 8 bases fit TRBD1. CDR3 size: 16 residues. V gave up 0 bases and J gave up 7 bases; unmatched junction bases: 10. Germline CDR1 and CDR2: MNHEY and SMNVEV (reference sequence). CDR3 residues: CASSLSSGQVVSGYTF. The CDR3 bases are TGTGCCAGCAGTTTATCTTCGGGACAGGTGGTTAGTGGCTACACCTTC.

The rearrangement links TRBV15 to TRBJ1-3; unclear D gene. Germline-derived CDR1 and CDR2 are LNHNV and YYDKDF (reference sequence). The CDR3 is 14 amino acids. V lost 5 bases to trimming and J lost 2 bases, with 10 bases between them. The chain's CDR3 is CATSGGPAGNTIYF. The CDR3 DNA follows: TGTGCCACCAGCGGAGGGCCTGCTGGAAACACCATATATTTT.

This clone was found once. The chain is built from TRBV2 and TRBJ2-5, with 9 bases matching TRBD2. V dropped 4 bases and J dropped 1; count of bases not matched to a gene: 4. Germline lookup yields CDR1 SNHLY and CDR2 FYNNEI. This CDR3 is 15 amino acids long. The CDR3 loop reads CASSVSGGFQETQYF. The CDR3 DNA reads TGTGCCAGCAGTGTAAGCGGGGGGTTCCAAGAGACCCAGTACTTC.

This chain joins TRBV6-1 and TRBJ2-1; 14 nucleotides match TRBD2. This CDR3 has 19 residues. The germline V gene encodes CDR1 MNHNS and CDR2 SASEGT. The V gene end was trimmed by 4 bases and the J gene end by 5 bases; junction bases not matched to a gene: 13. The CDR3 is CASSATPGTSGGPHNEQFF. As DNA, the CDR3 is TGTGCCAGCAGTGCCACCCCCGGGACTAGCGGGGGCCCCCACAATGAGCAGTTCTTC.

This clone was found once. This sequence joins TRBV5-6 and TRBJ1-1, with D possibly matching TRBD1 (5 bases). The CDR3 is 13 residues long. The V end lost 0 bases, the J end lost 6 bases, and 9 bases lay between the germline ends. Germline CDR1 and CDR2: SGHDT and YYEEEE. The CDR3 spells CASSLVREAEAFF. Written as DNA, the CDR3 is TGTGCCAGCAGCTTGGTCAGGGAAGCTGAAGCTTTCTTT.

This chain links TRBV27 with TRBJ2-6; D is possibly TRBD1 (5 bases). This CDR3 has 15 amino acids. In germline, CDR1 is MNHEY, CDR2 SMNVEV (reference sequence). Trimming took off 5 bases at V and 1 base at J, with 9 bases between the two ends. The DNA for the CDR3 is TGTGCCAGCAGTGAGGACAAGTCTGGGGCCAACGTCCTGACTTTC. Translated: CASSEDKSGANVLTF.

The V call is TRBV9, the J call TRBJ2-5, with TRBD1 matching 9 bases. CDR1 and CDR2 (germline): SGDLS, YYNGEE. This CDR3 region has 14 residues. Trimming removed 4 bases from V and 4 bases from J; junction bases left unmatched: 5. CDR3 nucleotide sequence: TGTGCCAGCAGCCCATGGACAGGGGTAGAGACCCAGTACTTC. Its protein product is CASSPWTGVETQYF.

The CDR3 spells CASRRSYEQYF. CDR3 sequence (DNA): TGTGCCAGCAGGCGGAGCTACGAGCAGTACTTC. V is TRBV6-5 and J is TRBJ2-7; no clear D gene. Germline-derived CDR1 and CDR2 are MNHEY and SVGAGI. This CDR3 is built from 11 residues. Trimming pared 6 bases from V and 3 bases from J, leaving 6 bases between.

Worth noting for this clone: A read error may produce the germline difference seen at one junction end. The rearrangement links TRBV7-9 to TRBJ2-4; 7 bases are shared with TRBD1. The germline CDR1 and CDR2 sequences are SEHNR and FQNEAQ (reference sequence). The CDR3 runs 15 residues. DNA for the CDR3: TGCGCCAGCAGCCAAGATAAACAGGGGTCGAACATTCAGTACTTC. As protein: CASSQDKQGSNIQYF. The full variable domain, completed using reference TRBV7-9 and TRBJ2-4, is DTGVSQNPRHKITKRGQNVTFRCDPISEHNRLYWYRQTLGQGPEFLTYFQNEAQLEKSRLLSDRFSAERPKGSFSTLEIQRTEQGDSAMYLCASSQDKQGSNIQYFGAGTRLSVL.

This chain connects TRBV27 to TRBJ2-1; 12 nucleotides agree with TRBD1. Looked up from germline, CDR1 is MNHEY and CDR2 is SMNVEV (reference sequence). This CDR3 is built from 19 residues. J was trimmed by 2 bases and V by 5 bases; bases with no gene match: 13. CDR3 sequence reads: CASSGYGTGGVRAYNEQFF. The CDR3 DNA is TGTGCCAGCAGTGGGTATGGGACAGGGGGCGTTCGAGCCTACAATGAGCAGTTCTTC.

This rearrangement joins TRBV25-1 to TRBJ1-4; the D gene is possibly TRBD1 (5 bases). The CDR3 runs 15 residues. V was shortened by 6 bases and J by 2 bases, with 13 bases between the two germline ends. The germline gives CDR1 MGHDK, CDR2 SYGVNS. The CDR3 bases are TGTGCCAGCAGCGTCCCAGGGAATACTAATGAAAAACTGTTTTTT. It translates to CASSVPGNTNEKLFF. Drawing the rest from reference TRBV25-1 and TRBJ1-4, the complete variable domain is EADIYQTPRYLVIGTGKKITLECSQTMGHDKMYWYQQDPGMELHLIHYSYGVNSTEKGDLSSESTVSRIRTEHFPLTLESARPSHTSQYLCASSVPGNTNEKLFFGSGTQLSVL.

The sample holds many counts of this clone. This chain connects TRBV5-1 to TRBJ2-7, with a tentative D call TRBD1 (5 bases). V lost 4 bases to trimming and J lost 3 bases, with 8 bases between them. Germline loops: CDR1 SGHRS, CDR2 YFSETQ. This CDR3 has 12 residues. CDR3 residues: CASSVDSYEQYF. The DNA of the CDR3 is TGCGCCAGCAGCGTTGACAGCTACGAGCAGTACTTC. The complete variable domain, with remaining parts taken from reference TRBV5-1 and TRBJ2-7, reads KAGVTQTPRYLIKTRGQQVTLSCSPISGHRSVSWYQQTPGQGLQFLFEYFSETQRNKGNFPGRFSGRQFSNSRSEMNVSTLELGDSALYLCASSVDSYEQYFGPGTRLTVT.

This clone occurred once. The V and J genes are TRBV19 and TRBJ2-1; TRBD1 matches 8 bases. CDR3 length equals 17 residues. The V gene end was trimmed by 1 base and the J gene end by 2 bases; junction bases not matched to a gene: 7. CDR1 is LNHDA and CDR2 is SQIVND in the germline V gene (reference sequence). The CDR3 nucleotides read TGTGCCAGTAGTATAGCTGGGGAACAGGGGGCCTACAATGAGCAGTTCTTC. Translation: CASSIAGEQGAYNEQFF.

This chain connects TRBV5-1 to TRBJ1-2; tentatively, D is TRBD1 (6 bases). Germline assignment: CDR1 SGHRS and CDR2 YFSETQ. V was trimmed by 0 bases and J by 7 bases, leaving 13 bases between them. The CDR3 covers 14 residues. Written as DNA, the CDR3 is TGCGCCAGCAGCTTGGGACAGGATGCAGGTGGCTACACCTTC. This gives the protein CASSLGQDAGGYTF.

The V and J genes are TRBV7-3 and TRBJ2-1; 7 nucleotides match TRBD2. CDR1 and CDR2 from the germline V gene are SGHTA and FQGTGA. The trim removed 3 bases at V and 2 bases at J, leaving 4 bases unmatched. The CDR3 has 15 residues. Here the CDR3 reads CASSLLAATYNEQFF. CDR3 DNA: TGTGCCAGCAGCTTGCTAGCGGCTACCTACAATGAGCAGTTCTTC.

V and J are TRBV7-9 and TRBJ2-1; 10 nucleotides match TRBD2. The CDR3 has 17 residues. Trimming cost V 0 bases and J 7 bases; bases outside gene matches: 9. CDR1 and CDR2 (germline): SEHNR, FQNEAQ (reference sequence). The CDR3 sequence is CASSLAASSGRMNEQFF. DNA of the CDR3: TGTGCCAGCAGCTTAGCGGCCAGTAGCGGGAGGATGAATGAGCAGTTCTTC.

This sequence joins TRBV5-4 and TRBJ2-1; D is perhaps TRBD2 (5 bases). V was trimmed by 4 bases and J by 9 bases, leaving 11 bases between them. The CDR3 consists of 12 residues. CDR1 and CDR2 from the germline V gene are SGHNT and YYREEE (reference sequence). The CDR3 DNA sequence: TGTGCCAGCAGCCCGGGATTAGGTGAGCAGTTCTTC. The encoded protein is CASSPGLGEQFF.

This chain uses TRBV11-3 with TRBJ2-1, with TRBD2 identical over 9 bases. With 5 bases clipped from V and 4 bases from J, the junction kept 6 bases outside the gene matches. This CDR3 spans 15 amino acids. Per germline, CDR1 SGHNT and CDR2 YENEEA. CDR3 DNA sequence: TGTGCCAGCAGCGACCGACTAGCGGAGTACAATGAGCAGTTCTTC. Translation gives CASSDRLAEYNEQFF.

The V gene is TRBV7-6, the J gene TRBJ1-1; perhaps TRBD1 as D (5 bases). With 5 bases removed from V and 4 bases from J, the gap between germline ends came to 8 bases. This CDR3 region has 12 residues. Germline V gene lookup returns CDR1 SGHVS and CDR2 FNYEAQ. As DNA, the CDR3 is TGTGCCAGCAGCCCAGGGTCCACTGAAGCTTTCTTT. Translating it yields CASSPGSTEAFF.

The chain links TRBV2 to TRBJ2-4, with 7 bases aligning to TRBD2. V lost 0 bases, J lost 6 bases, and 8 bases stayed unmatched. Per the germline V gene, CDR1 is SNHLY and CDR2 is FYNNEI. CDR3 length: 16 amino acids. In DNA, the CDR3 is TGTGCCAGCAGTGAAGCCCGAGGTGGGGGGGGAAACATTCAGTACTTC. Amino acid sequence: CASSEARGGGGNIQYF.

The chain is built from TRBV7-9 and TRBJ2-5, with 9 bases identical to TRBD1. In germline, CDR1 is SEHNR, CDR2 FQNEAQ (reference sequence). The CDR3 is 15 amino acids. V shed 1 base, J shed 4 bases, and the junction held 4 bases outside the gene matches. CDR3 bases: TGTGCCAGCAGCTTAGGGGGACAGGGTGGAGAGACCCAGTACTTC. Translating it yields CASSLGGQGGETQYF.

The rearrangement joins TRBV7-2 to TRBJ2-3; TRBD2 is a possible D gene (6 bases). Germline V gene data show CDR1 as SGHTA and CDR2 as FQGNSA. CDR3 size: 15 residues. Trimming stripped 7 bases from V and 3 bases from J, with 17 bases between. The CDR3 spells CASTPEGSGTDTQYF. CDR3 DNA: TGTGCCAGCACCCCGGAGGGGAGCGGAACAGATACGCAGTATTTT.

The CDR3 protein is CASSWGGGTAFF. The DNA of the CDR3 is TGTGCCAGCAGTTGGGGCGGCGGGACAGCTTTCTTT. The chain links TRBV6-5 to TRBJ1-1, with a weak D call TRBD1 (5 bases). Trimming took off 4 bases at V and 10 bases at J, with 13 bases between the two ends. The CDR3 has 12 amino acids. Germline V CDR1 and CDR2: MNHEY, SVGAGI.

The chain employs TRBV6-5 and TRBJ2-1; a possible D gene is TRBD2 (6 bases). Trimming cost V 4 bases and J 3 bases, with 10 bases left between them. The CDR3 is 14 residues long. The germline V gene has CDR1 MNHEY and CDR2 SVGAGI. CDR3 residues: CASSSGLLYNEQFF. In DNA form, the CDR3 reads TGTGCCAGCAGTTCGGGACTGCTCTACAATGAGCAGTTCTTC.

V is TRBV27 and J is TRBJ1-4; 7 nucleotides match TRBD1. Germline CDR1 is MNHEY and CDR2 is SMNVEV (reference sequence). The V gene end was trimmed by 5 bases and the J gene end by 8 bases; junction bases not matched to a gene: 2. The CDR3 loop spans 12 amino acids. The CDR3 DNA follows: TGTGCCAGCAGTAGGACAGGCGAAAAACTGTTTTTT. Protein sequence: CASSRTGEKLFF.

The chain carries TRBV7-6 and TRBJ2-3; D gene unclear. Germline CDR1 reads SGHVS; CDR2 reads FNYEAQ. The V and J ends lost 3 bases and 6 bases respectively, with 19 bases between them. There are 16 residues in the CDR3. The CDR3 sequence: CASSLTSGPTLDTQYF. The DNA of the CDR3 is TGTGCCAGCAGCTTGACCTCAGGCCCAACACTGGATACGCAGTATTTT.